What follows is one TCR beta chain and its context. Antigen unknown. The method was immunoSEQ multiplex PCR; TCRdb's version includes in-frame clones alone and lacks a portion of them. The repertoire holds approximately 260,000 clones, with 80% to 85% as singletons. Deletions cut 4 bases from V and 4 bases from J, with 4 bases between. The CDR3 contains 11 residues. CDR1 is SEHNR, CDR2 FQNEAQ, per germline (reference sequence). This record comes from a study of Tregs in tolerant kidney transplant recipients. Whole-study results and caveats: Validation in larger populations is needed because few patients were studied.

The receptor's source is a human donor in good health. The source material was CD4+ T cells from blood. J is TRBJ1-1 and V is TRBV7-9, with D unclear. The CDR3 DNA follows: TGTGCCAGCAGCTCCACCACTGAAGCTTTCTTT. Protein sequence: CASSSTTEAFF.